This T cell receptor (beta chain) was recorded in a study of T cell clonality in common variable immunodeficiency (dated by TCRdb to the mid-2010s). The CDR3 starts with the cysteine, ends with the phenylalanine, and has 17 residues. Sequencing covers 42 bases of the CDR3, shown here with the frame starting at base 1. Trimming removed 4 bases from V and 4 bases from J; the gene matches leave 8 bases unexplained. CDR1 and CDR2 are drawn from the germline V gene: LGHNA, YNFKEQ. Predominantly Caucasian heritage was noted among both the CVID patients and the healthy controls. Heparinized peripheral whole blood samples of about 5 to 8 ml were collected from each donor. Genomic DNA from adults with common variable immune deficiency (CVID) and from healthy adult controls was used for sequencing of TCRbeta CDR3 repertoires. A total of some 22 healthy adult volunteers (about 12 female and approximately 10 male; age range roughly 20 to 75 years, mean age about 32) were included in the control group. Diluted blood was density-centrifuged over Hypaque 1077 or Ficoll-Paque to isolate peripheral blood mononuclear cells. Genomic DNA was extracted from unsorted mononuclear cells by Qiagen column purification or by a centrifugation-based method.

Equivalent amounts of genomic DNA from CVID and control samples were used as sequencing input. For every sample, a 60 bp segment covering the rearranged TCRbeta CDR3 region was amplified and then sequenced. The immunoSEQ assay, a bias-corrected multiplex PCR combined with high-throughput sequencing, was used to amplify TCRbeta. The source study handled its data this way. Every unique nucleotide sequence was considered a clone and was annotated with V, D and J genes, copy number and frequency. Sequences were labeled productive if in frame, and non-productive if out of frame or containing stop codons. Clonality was calculated from Shannon's entropy as previously described. Mean CDR3 Kyte-Doolittle hydropathy was derived from the predicted amino acid sequences of productive clones. Hierarchical clustering of scaled V gene usage was performed with the R hclust function using Manhattan distance and complete linkage. Sharing of clones by CDR3 amino acid sequence was evaluated by resampling 12 repertoires per group over 100 rounds. Repertoires were searched for roughly 70 published EBV-specific and 245 published CMV-specific TCRbeta sequences. A couple of CVID samples yielding fewer than 10,000 sequences were excluded from analysis, leaving approximately 40 CVID repertoires. TCRdb took this table from immuneACCESS and kept in-frame rearrangements with V and J called. Such tables lack part of the clones; where checked against another copy, unresolved V genes explain under half of the gap, and the rest is unexplained. V, J and clone size are taken as reported in that table, and D and trimming were inferred from the DNA itself. The sample counts approximately 37,000 clones, each observed more than once. Over 9% of the sample lies in the top ten.

This clone has ten or more counts. The antigen this receptor binds is unknown. The read comes to an end 3 residues before the CDR3 does, leaving the germline J gene to fill in the end. Broader findings and caveats from the paper: Healthy controls shared more TCRbeta clones with each other than CVID subjects shared among themselves (p < 0.0001). Differences among patients in the CVID cohort limited the correlations between repertoire features and clinical complications. Reportedly, TCRbeta sequences from CVID had fewer deletions and N-nucleotide insertions, and highly modified clones with 13 or more V deletions were absent from CVID. Even though DNA input was equal, the average per sample came to 75,000 to 95,000 unique sequences for controls compared with about 31,547 for CVID samples. TCRbeta clonality was higher in CVID subjects than in healthy controls (t-test p = 0.018), and the increase was most characteristic of about a third of subjects. According to the authors, figuring out what caused the increased clonality in CVID would require sequencing the repertoires of T cell subpopulations.

Sequenced input: peripheral blood mononuclear cells. The source of this sequence is a person between 18 and 70 years old in good health. Recombination linked TRBV4-2 to TRBJ2-5; 14 bases in the middle match TRBD2. CDR3 DNA (partial): TGTGCCAGCAGCCCGGGACTAGCGGGAGAAGGAGGAGAGACC. Its protein is CASSPGLAGEGGET. From start to end, the CDR3 is CASSPGLAGEGGETQYF.